A selection of T cell receptor beta chains follows, all from one sample in a study of cytomegalovirus exposure and HLA in healthy donors. Clones were sequenced by immunoSEQ multiplex PCR, and TCRdb holds only the in-frame ones, with some missing. Found here are about 35,000 clones, roughly 78% of them singletons; the top ten hold around 6%. Sequences were obtained from PBMCs. These receptors originate from a male donor in good health and CMV-seronegative. The CDR3 runs from the conserved cysteine through the conserved F or W. Fields, in order: clone size, J gene, V gene, D gene, CDR3 protein, CDR3 DNA. A D gene is named only where the DNA matches it firmly. Clone size appears in some rows only: once, few, many, or a class for an expanded clone.

- | TRBJ1-2 | TRBV28 | TRBD1 | CASSSRTGYSYGYTF | TGTGCCAGCAGTTCTAGGACAGGGTATAGCTATGGCTACACCTTC
- | TRBJ2-5 | TRBV5-1 | - | CASSLAPFPGAETQYF | TGCGCCAGCAGCTTGGCCCCCTTCCCGGGAGCGGAGACCCAGTACTTC
- | TRBJ1-6 | TRBV9 | - | CASSDRGDSTPLHF | TGTGCCAGCAGCGACAGAGGGGACTCGACACCCCTCCACTTT
- | TRBJ2-3 | TRBV5-4 | - | CASSPAGTRVPTDTQYF | TGTGCCAGCAGTCCAGCCGGGACAAGGGTTCCCACAGATACGCAGTATTTT
- | TRBJ2-6 | TRBV6-1 | - | CASSEAGARGSGANVLTF | TGTGCCAGCAGTGAAGCGGGAGCGCGGGGCTCTGGGGCCAACGTCCTGACTTTC
few | TRBJ1-1 | TRBV7-2 | - | CASSAQVGLEAFF | TGTGCCAGCAGCGCACAGGTGGGCCTCGAAGCTTTCTTT
few | TRBJ2-1 | TRBV19 | - | CASSISLYNEQFF | TGTGCCAGTAGTATTAGCCTCTACAATGAGCAGTTCTTC
- | TRBJ2-7 | TRBV11-2 | - | CASSLQGGYEQYF | TGTGCCAGCAGCTTACAGGGGGGTTACGAGCAGTACTTC
- | TRBJ2-7 | TRBV4-1 | TRBD2 | CASSQRLAVGTREEEQYF | TGCGCCAGCAGCCAGAGACTAGCGGTCGGGACCCGGGAGGAGGAGCAGTACTTC
- | TRBJ2-7 | TRBV7-2 | - | CASSPRDGSSYEQYF | TGTGCCAGCAGCCCGAGGGACGGGAGCTCCTACGAGCAGTACTTC
- | TRBJ1-6 | TRBV28 | - | CASSTGQHNSPLHF | TGTGCCAGCAGCACAGGGCAGCATAATTCACCCCTCCACTTT
- | TRBJ1-1 | TRBV19 | TRBD1 | CASSRDRVNTEAFF | TGTGCCAGTAGTAGGGACAGGGTGAACACTGAAGCTTTCTTT
- | TRBJ2-3 | TRBV6-5 | - | CASSYSGQPPTDTQYF | TGTGCCAGCAGTTACTCCGGACAGCCTCCCACAGATACGCAGTATTTT
- | TRBJ2-1 | TRBV30 | - | CAWSTSTFYNEQFF | TGTGCCTGGAGTACTAGCACCTTCTACAATGAGCAGTTCTTC
- | TRBJ2-7 | TRBV13 | TRBD1 | CASSLGQFYEQYF | TGTGCCAGCAGCCTGGGACAGTTCTACGAGCAGTACTTC
- | TRBJ2-3 | TRBV9 | - | CASSPTARGGDTQYF | TGTGCCAGCAGCCCAACGGCCCGAGGTGGAGATACGCAGTATTTT
- | TRBJ1-4 | TRBV4-1 | - | CASSQGTVATNEKLFF | TGCGCCAGCAGCCAAGGCACGGTTGCAACTAATGAAAAACTGTTTTTT
- | TRBJ2-1 | TRBV18 | - | CASSPTGEQAGDEQFF | TGTGCCAGCTCACCAACGGGAGAGCAAGCGGGCGATGAGCAGTTCTTC
few | TRBJ2-5 | TRBV29-1 | - | CSVGALGETQYF | TGCAGCGTGGGGGCCTTGGGAGAGACCCAGTACTTC
- | TRBJ2-2 | TRBV5-1 | - | CASSLAQVNTGELFF | TGCGCCAGCAGCTTGGCACAGGTGAACACCGGGGAGCTGTTTTTT